This T cell receptor beta chain derives from a study of cytomegalovirus exposure and HLA in healthy donors. Study-wide results and caveats: The study listed approximately 170 cytomegalovirus-associated TCR beta chains. While the bulk of TCR sequences proved rare, some public TCRs turned up in many donors. Cytomegalovirus status was reportedly diagnosed by the classifier with high sensitivity and specificity.

Sequencing was performed with immunoSEQ multiplex PCR; in TCRdb, only in-frame clones are kept and a portion is missing. The sample includes over 110,000 clones, around 86% of them seen just once. This clone showed up just once. Its target is not known. From the approximately 120-subject validation cohort, which was separate from the roughly 670-subject first cohort, the donors were drawn. This clonotype was obtained from a young man in good health and CMV-seropositive. Sample: PBMCs.

This CDR3 is CASSQALGGYTF. The CDR3 bases are TGTGCCAGCAGTCAGGCCTTGGGCGGCTACACCTTC. The chain employs TRBV11-3 and TRBJ1-2; D is ambiguous. The V and J ends lost 6 bases and 8 bases respectively, with 13 bases between them. There are 12 residues in the CDR3. Germline V CDR1 and CDR2: SGHNT, YENEEA. Drawing the rest from reference TRBV11-3 and TRBJ1-2, the complete variable domain is EAGVVQSPRYKIIEKKQPVAFWCNPISGHNTLYWYLQNLGQGPELLIRYENEEAVDDSQLPKDRFSAERLKGVDSTLKIQPAELGDSAVYLCASSQALGGYTFGSGTRLTVV.